The next 14 T cell receptor beta chains were all read from a single sample in a study of CD8 T cells in ankylosing spondylitis. In TCRdb, the 5' RACE reads were re-called with MiXCR into one record per CDR3 protein. This table holds approximately 140,000 distinct CDR3 sequences, approximately 8.4% found once. Sequenced input: synovial fluid, either unsorted or a sorted T cell fraction (not recorded which). These TCRs come from a male donor with ankylosing spondylitis.

This clonotype was counted at least ten times. This chain joins TRBV12-3 or TRBV12-4 and TRBJ1-5, with D perhaps TRBD1 (5 bases). V gave up 8 bases and J gave up 0 bases, with 11 bases separating them. The CDR3 extends over 14 amino acids. Here the CDR3 DNA reads TGTGCCAGCGGACTGACAGTTAGCAATCAGCCCCAGCATTTT. Amino acid sequence: CASGLTVSNQPQHF.

In this sample, this clonotype turned up many times. CDR3 DNA: TGTGCCAGCAGCTTAGGGCAGGGCTTGAGTGGCTACACCTTC. This encodes CASSLGQGLSGYTF. The rearrangement links TRBV7-2 to TRBJ1-2, with D maybe TRBD1 (5 bases). Germline-derived CDR1 and CDR2 are SGHTA and FQGNSA. This CDR3 has 14 residues. V was trimmed by 1 base and J by 7 bases, leaving 13 bases between them.

This clonotype was found many times. CDR3 DNA sequence: TGTGCCAGCAGTCGGGCGGGAGGCCTCAACAATGAGCAGTTCTTC. This codes for CASSRAGGLNNEQFF. The J gene is TRBJ2-1, the V gene TRBV27; the match to TRBD2 covers 8 bases. Germline loops: CDR1 MNHEY, CDR2 SMNVEV (reference sequence). The ends lost 5 bases at V and 5 bases at J; junction bases unmatched: 8. There are 15 residues in the CDR3.

The sample holds many counts of this clonotype. The chain employs TRBV5-1 and TRBJ2-7; 8 nucleotides agree with TRBD1. The CDR3 has 16 residues. With 0 bases clipped from V and 1 base from J, the junction kept 6 bases outside the gene matches. Germline V gene lookup returns CDR1 SGHRS and CDR2 YFSETQ. The CDR3 nucleotides read TGCGCCAGCAGCTTGGTGACAGGGGTGGCGTCCTACGAGCAGTACTTC. Translation gives CASSLVTGVASYEQYF. Full variable domain (remainder filled in from reference TRBV5-1 and TRBJ2-7): KAGVTQTPRYLIKTRGQQVTLSCSPISGHRSVSWYQQTPGQGLQFLFEYFSETQRNKGNFPGRFSGRQFSNSRSEMNVSTLELGDSALYLCASSLVTGVASYEQYFGPGTRLTVT.

This clonotype was seen many times. V and J are TRBV29-1 and TRBJ2-7, with 9 bases matching TRBD1. CDR3 length equals 13 residues. V shed 6 bases and J 0 bases; nucleotides not matched to a gene: 3. Germline V gives CDR1 SQVTM, CDR2 ANQGSEA. The DNA of the CDR3 is TGCAGCGTCAGGACAGGGGCCTCCTACGAGCAGTACTTC. Protein sequence: CSVRTGASYEQYF.

The sample holds many counts of this clonotype. The rearrangement links TRBV20-1 to TRBJ2-7; no clear D gene. V gave up 3 bases and J gave up 3 bases, with 6 bases separating them. This CDR3 spans 11 amino acids. Germline-derived CDR1 and CDR2 are DFQATT and SNEGSKA (reference sequence). CDR3 DNA sequence: TGCAGTGCTAGGACCAGCTACGAGCAGTACTTC. Protein product: CSARTSYEQYF.

V and J are TRBV6-2 or TRBV6-3 and TRBJ2-7; 8 nucleotides match TRBD1. This CDR3 comprises 14 residues. J was trimmed by 7 bases and V by 5 bases; bases with no gene match: 10. CDR1 and CDR2 (germline): MNHEY, SVGEGT. CDR3 sequence reads: CASSRQGFRGEQYF. The CDR3 coding sequence is TGTGCCAGCAGTCGACAGGGGTTCCGAGGAGAGCAGTACTTC.

This clonotype showed up many times. The rearrangement joins TRBV5-5 to TRBJ2-5; D is possibly TRBD1 or TRBD2 (6 bases each). The CDR3 runs to 14 residues. Germline CDR1 is SGHKS and CDR2 is YYEKEE (reference sequence). V was clipped by 3 bases and J by 5 bases, with 14 bases between them. The CDR3 here is CASSSTEGGETQYF. The CDR3 bases are TGTGCCAGCAGCTCGACCGAAGGGGGGGAGACCCAGTACTTC.

The CDR3 is CASSSRMEQFF. The CDR3 coding sequence is TGTGCCAGCAGCTCCCGGATGGAGCAGTTCTTC. The rearrangement uses TRBV28 and TRBJ2-1; D remains ambiguous. The ends were cut back, 6 bases at V and 10 bases at J, with 10 bases in the middle. CDR1 and CDR2 from the germline V gene are MDHEN and SYDVKM. This CDR3 is built from 11 residues.

This clonotype has just a few counts. The rearrangement uses TRBV7-6 and TRBJ1-2; 9 bases match TRBD1. The CDR3 has 16 amino acids. With 5 bases clipped from V and 7 bases from J, the junction kept 14 bases outside the gene matches. The germline V gene has CDR1 SGHVS and CDR2 FNYEAQ. CDR3 amino acids: CASSPTATTGGIGYTF. The CDR3 coding sequence is TGTGCCAGCAGCCCCACGGCCACGACAGGGGGGATTGGCTACACCTTC.

Only a few counts were recorded for this clonotype. The V call is TRBV5-1, the J call TRBJ2-6; tentatively, D is TRBD1 or TRBD2 (6 bases each). The CDR3 consists of 15 residues. V was pared by 1 base and J by 5 bases, with 10 bases between. CDR1 and CDR2 from the germline V gene are SGHRS and YFSETQ. This chain's CDR3 is CASSLRGAWANVLTF. CDR3 nucleotides: TGCGCCAGCAGCTTGAGGGGGGCGTGGGCCAACGTCCTGACTTTC. The entire variable domain, with the rest obtained from reference TRBV5-1 and TRBJ2-6, is as follows: KAGVTQTPRYLIKTRGQQVTLSCSPISGHRSVSWYQQTPGQGLQFLFEYFSETQRNKGNFPGRFSGRQFSNSRSEMNVSTLELGDSALYLCASSLRGAWANVLTFGAGSRLTVL.

This clonotype was seen ten or more times. This sequence joins TRBV20-1 and TRBJ1-5, with D unresolved. CDR3 size: 13 residues. Deletions cut 7 bases from V and 3 bases from J, with 13 bases between. Germline lookup yields CDR1 DFQATT and CDR2 SNEGSKA (reference sequence). The CDR3 loop is CSVGQANNQPQHF. The DNA of the CDR3 is TGCAGTGTAGGGCAGGCAAACAATCAGCCCCAGCATTTT.

This clonotype appeared many times. The V and J genes are TRBV20-1 and TRBJ1-1; D unclear. The CDR3 has 11 amino acids. Germline loops: CDR1 DFQATT, CDR2 SNEGSKA (reference sequence). As DNA, the CDR3 is TGCAGCGTCCGGGATAACACTGAAGCTTTCTTT. Residues: CSVRDNTEAFF.

The table lists this clonotype with many counts. V and J are TRBV7-2 and TRBJ1-6; weak D call: TRBD1 (6 bases). Trimming cost V 5 bases and J 8 bases, with 10 bases left between them. The CDR3 sequence is 13 residues long. Germline V gene data show CDR1 as SGHTA and CDR2 as FQGNSA. CDR3 residues: CASSRRTDSPLHF. The CDR3 DNA follows: TGTGCCAGCAGCCGACGGACAGATTCACCCCTCCACTTT.